These T cell receptor beta chains were read from a single sample in a study of STAT5B mutations in CD4+ large granular lymphocyte leukemia. The assay was immunoSEQ multiplex PCR, and TCRdb's table has in-frame clones only and misses some. The table has more than 40,000 clones, roughly 84% seen once; the top ten hold 0.35% to 0.4%. The specimen was CD4+ T cells from blood buffy coats. The receptors originated from a human donor in good health. CDR3s include the opening cysteine and the closing phenylalanine or tryptophan. The D gene is left open where the match is weak. Clone size is shown for a subset of rows, as once, few, many or a class of expanded clone.

J: TRBJ2-1
V: TRBV2
size: -
D: -
CDR3: CASSVIGPLGGNEQFF
DNA: TGTGCCAGCAGTGTGATCGGACCCCTCGGTGGCAATGAGCAGTTCTTC

J: TRBJ1-1
V: TRBV10-2
size: -
D: -
CDR3: CASTTGWAEAFF
DNA: TGCGCCAGCACTACAGGGTGGGCTGAAGCTTTCTTT

J: TRBJ2-7
V: TRBV7-2
size: -
D: TRBD2
CDR3: CASARGGSAHEQYF
DNA: TGTGCCAGCGCTCGGGGGGGGTCGGCCCACGAGCAGTACTTC

J: TRBJ2-3
V: TRBV2
size: -
D: -
CDR3: CASSEFSGSADTQYF
DNA: TGTGCCAGCAGTGAATTCTCAGGGTCCGCAGATACGCAGTATTTT

J: TRBJ2-7
V: TRBV14
size: -
D: TRBD2
CDR3: CASSQGLAGPKRSSYEQYF
DNA: TGTGCCAGCAGCCAAGGTCTAGCGGGACCAAAAAGGAGCTCCTACGAGCAGTACTTC

J: TRBJ2-5
V: TRBV7-2
size: few
D: -
CDR3: CASSLVKSETQYF
DNA: TGTGCCAGCAGCTTAGTCAAGTCAGAGACCCAGTACTTC

J: TRBJ2-7
V: TRBV19
size: -
D: -
CDR3: CASSTISRGGGEQYF
DNA: TGTGCCAGTAGTACCATCAGCAGGGGTGGGGGCGAGCAGTACTTC

J: TRBJ2-7
V: TRBV30
size: -
D: -
CDR3: CAWSAEGFSHYEQYF
DNA: TGTGCCTGGAGTGCCGAGGGATTTTCCCACTACGAGCAGTACTTC

J: TRBJ2-1
V: TRBV14
size: once
D: TRBD2
CDR3: CASSGRVRLAGEIYNEQFF
DNA: TGTGCCAGCAGCGGAAGGGTTAGACTAGCGGGAGAAATTTACAATGAGCAGTTCTTC

J: TRBJ1-1
V: TRBV19
size: -
D: TRBD1
CDR3: CASSIALLDRRNTEAFF
DNA: TGTGCCAGTAGTATAGCCCTTCTGGACAGGAGAAACACTGAAGCTTTCTTT

J: TRBJ2-2
V: TRBV7-3
size: -
D: TRBD2
CDR3: CASSLTLGLAGNTGELFF
DNA: TGTGCCAGCAGCTTAACGTTGGGACTAGCGGGGAACACCGGGGAGCTGTTTTTT